What follows is one TCR beta chain and its context. Its antigen is not known. These data come from a study of T cell clusters in autoimmune cytopenias. Study details: Healthy donor controls had a mean age of about 53 years and median age of about 60 years.

Notes on the study in general: TRB repertoire shifts in secondary cytopenia and chronic lymphocytic leukemia mostly reflected lymphoma, not autoimmunity. Primary autoimmune cytopenia patients seemingly lacked the physiological T cell clusters found in healthy donors.

TRB was amplified by touch-down multiplex PCR, primer pools A and B combined. TCRdb reanalyzed the multiplex PCR reads, giving one entry per CDR3 protein sequence and no DNA. This repertoire includes more than 9,500 distinct CDR3 sequences. Each sample's input was 200 to 300 ng genomic DNA, some 34,000 genome equivalents. These sequences were also reported in another study, on T cell repertoires in aging, cancer and after chemotherapy. That work states: Six age groups, ranging from 30 or younger to 70 or older, included the donors.

This receptor was obtained from a human donor in good health. Sequencing was carried out using peripheral blood.

CDR3 amino acids: CASSFFSTDTQYF. This rearrangement joins TRBV27 to TRBJ2-3. CDR1 is MNHEY, CDR2 SMNVEV, per germline (reference sequence). The length of the CDR3 is 13 residues.